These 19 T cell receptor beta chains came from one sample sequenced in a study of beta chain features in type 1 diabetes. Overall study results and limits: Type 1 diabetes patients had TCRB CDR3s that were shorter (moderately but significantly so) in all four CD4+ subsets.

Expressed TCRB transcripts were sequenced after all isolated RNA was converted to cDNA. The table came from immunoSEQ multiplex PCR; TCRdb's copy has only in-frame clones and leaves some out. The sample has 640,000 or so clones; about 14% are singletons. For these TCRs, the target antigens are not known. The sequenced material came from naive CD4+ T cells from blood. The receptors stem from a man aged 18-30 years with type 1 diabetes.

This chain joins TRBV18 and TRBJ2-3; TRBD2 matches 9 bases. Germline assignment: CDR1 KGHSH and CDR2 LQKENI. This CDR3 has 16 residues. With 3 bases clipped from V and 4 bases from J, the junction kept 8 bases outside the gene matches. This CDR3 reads CASSPLGSGRSDTQYF. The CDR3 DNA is TGTGCCAGCTCACCGCTGGGTAGCGGGAGATCAGATACGCAGTATTTT. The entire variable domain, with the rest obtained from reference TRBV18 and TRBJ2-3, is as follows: NAGVMQNPRHLVRRRGQEARLRCSPMKGHSHVYWYRQLPEEGLKFMVYLQKENIIDESGMPKERFSAEFPKEGPSILRIQQVVRGDSAAYFCASSPLGSGRSDTQYFGPGTRLTVL.

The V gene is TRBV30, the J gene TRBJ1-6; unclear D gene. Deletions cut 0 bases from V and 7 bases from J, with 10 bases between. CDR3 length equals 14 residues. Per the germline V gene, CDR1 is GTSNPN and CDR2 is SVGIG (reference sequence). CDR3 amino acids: CAWSVGVGNSPLHF. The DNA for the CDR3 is TGTGCCTGGAGTGTTGGGGTGGGGAATTCACCCCTCCACTTT.

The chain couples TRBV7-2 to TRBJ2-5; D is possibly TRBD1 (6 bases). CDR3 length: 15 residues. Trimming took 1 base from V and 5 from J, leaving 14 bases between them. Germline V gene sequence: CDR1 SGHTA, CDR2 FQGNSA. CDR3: CASSLGGQNLETQYF. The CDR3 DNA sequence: TGTGCCAGCAGCTTAGGAGGACAGAACCTCGAGACCCAGTACTTC.

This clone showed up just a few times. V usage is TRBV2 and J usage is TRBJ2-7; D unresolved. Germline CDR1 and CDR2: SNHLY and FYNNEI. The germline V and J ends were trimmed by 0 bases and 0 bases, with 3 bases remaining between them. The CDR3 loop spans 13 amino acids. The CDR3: CASSEARSYEQYF. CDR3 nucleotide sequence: TGTGCCAGCAGTGAAGCGCGCTCCTACGAGCAGTACTTC. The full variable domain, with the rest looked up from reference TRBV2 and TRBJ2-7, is EPEVTQTPSHQVTQMGQEVILRCVPISNHLYFYWYRQILGQKVEFLVSFYNNEISEKSEIFDDQFSVERPDGSNFTLKIRSTKLEDSAMYFCASSEARSYEQYFGPGTRLTVT.

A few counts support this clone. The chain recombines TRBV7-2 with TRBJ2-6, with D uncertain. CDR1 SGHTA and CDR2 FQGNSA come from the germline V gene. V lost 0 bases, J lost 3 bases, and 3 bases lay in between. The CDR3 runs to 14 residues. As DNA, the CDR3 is TGTGCCAGCAGCTTAGCAGGTGGGGCCAACGTCCTGACTTTC. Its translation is CASSLAGGANVLTF.

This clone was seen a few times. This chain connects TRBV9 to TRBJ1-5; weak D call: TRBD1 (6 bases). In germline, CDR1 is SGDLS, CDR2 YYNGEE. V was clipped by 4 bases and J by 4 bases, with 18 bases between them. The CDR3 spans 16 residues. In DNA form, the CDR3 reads TGTGCCAGCAGCTCCGGAACAGGGAACGGGAATCAGCCCCAGCATTTT. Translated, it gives CASSSGTGNGNQPQHF.

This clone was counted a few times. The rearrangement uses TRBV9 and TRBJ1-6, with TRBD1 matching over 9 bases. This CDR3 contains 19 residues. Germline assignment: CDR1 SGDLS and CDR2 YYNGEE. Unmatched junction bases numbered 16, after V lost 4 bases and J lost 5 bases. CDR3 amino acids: CASSTPIHDRGADNSPLHF. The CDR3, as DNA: TGTGCCAGCAGCACCCCAATTCATGACAGGGGGGCTGATAATTCACCCCTCCACTTT. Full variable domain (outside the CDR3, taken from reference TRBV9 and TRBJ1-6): DSGVTQTPKHLITATGQRVTLRCSPRSGDLSVYWYQQSLDQGLQFLIQYYNGEERAKGNILERFSAQQFPDLHSELNLSSLELGDSALYFCASSTPIHDRGADNSPLHFGNGTRLTVT.

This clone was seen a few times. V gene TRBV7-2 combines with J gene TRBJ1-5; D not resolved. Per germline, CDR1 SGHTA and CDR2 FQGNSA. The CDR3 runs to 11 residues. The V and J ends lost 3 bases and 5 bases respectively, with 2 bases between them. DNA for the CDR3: TGTGCCAGCAGCTTTTATCAGCCCCAGCATTTT. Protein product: CASSFYQPQHF.

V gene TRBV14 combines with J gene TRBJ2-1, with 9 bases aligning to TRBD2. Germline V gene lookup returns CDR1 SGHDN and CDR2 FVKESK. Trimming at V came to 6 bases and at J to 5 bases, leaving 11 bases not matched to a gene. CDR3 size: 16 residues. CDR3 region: CASSPILAGVNNEQFF. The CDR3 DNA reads TGTGCCAGCAGTCCAATTTTAGCGGGAGTTAACAATGAGCAGTTCTTC. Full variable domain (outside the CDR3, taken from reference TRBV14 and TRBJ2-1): EAGVTQFPSHSVIEKGQTVTLRCDPISGHDNLYWYRRVMGKEIKFLLHFVKESKQDESGMPNNRFLAERTGGTYSTLKVQPAELEDSGVYFCASSPILAGVNNEQFFGPGTRLTVL.

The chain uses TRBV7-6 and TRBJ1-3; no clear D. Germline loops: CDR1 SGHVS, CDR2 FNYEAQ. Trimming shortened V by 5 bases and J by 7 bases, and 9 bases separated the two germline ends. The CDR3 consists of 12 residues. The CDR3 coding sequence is TGTGCCAGCAGCCCCTACCCCAACACCATATATTTT. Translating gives CASSPYPNTIYF.

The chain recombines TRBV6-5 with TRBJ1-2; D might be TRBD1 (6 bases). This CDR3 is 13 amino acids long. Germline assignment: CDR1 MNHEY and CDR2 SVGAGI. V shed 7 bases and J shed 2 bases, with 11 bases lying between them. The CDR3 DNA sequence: TGTGCCAGCATCCAGGGGTTGAACTATGGCTACACCTTC. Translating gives CASIQGLNYGYTF.

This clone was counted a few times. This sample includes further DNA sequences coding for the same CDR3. The CDR3 reads CASSVYSGANVLTF. CDR3 coding DNA: TGTGCCAGCAGCGTGTACTCTGGGGCCAACGTCCTGACTTTC. The V gene is TRBV9, the J gene TRBJ2-6; D gene ambiguous. CDR3 size: 14 residues. Germline lookup yields CDR1 SGDLS and CDR2 YYNGEE. V was cut by 2 bases and J by 0 bases, with 3 bases left in between.

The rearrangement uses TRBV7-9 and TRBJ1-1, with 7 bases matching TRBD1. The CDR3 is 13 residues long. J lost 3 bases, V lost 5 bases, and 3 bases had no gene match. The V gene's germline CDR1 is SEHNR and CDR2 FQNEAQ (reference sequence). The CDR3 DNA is TGTGCCAGCAGCCCGACAGGGCACACTGAAGCTTTCTTT. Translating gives CASSPTGHTEAFF.

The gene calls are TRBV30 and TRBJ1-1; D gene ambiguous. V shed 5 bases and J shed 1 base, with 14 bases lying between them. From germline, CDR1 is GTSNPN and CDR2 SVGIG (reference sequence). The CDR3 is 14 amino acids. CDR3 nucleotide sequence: TGTGCCTGGGCGTCTTGGAGGGCGAACACTGAAGCTTTCTTT. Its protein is CAWASWRANTEAFF.

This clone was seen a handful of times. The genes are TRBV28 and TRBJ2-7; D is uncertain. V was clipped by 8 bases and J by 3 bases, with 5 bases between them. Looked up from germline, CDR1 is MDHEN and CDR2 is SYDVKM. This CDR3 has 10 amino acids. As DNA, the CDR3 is TGTGCCAGCGGGGTCTACGAGCAGTACTTC. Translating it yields CASGVYEQYF.

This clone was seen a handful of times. The chain's CDR3 is CASSIVAAGGRNEQFF. The CDR3 bases are TGTGCCAGTAGTATAGTGGCGGCGGGTGGGCGCAATGAGCAGTTCTTC. The chain links TRBV19 to TRBJ2-1; weak D call: TRBD2 (5 bases). The CDR3 spans 16 residues. Trimming left V 1 base short and J 6 bases short, with 16 bases between. CDR1 and CDR2 (germline): LNHDA, SQIVND (reference sequence).

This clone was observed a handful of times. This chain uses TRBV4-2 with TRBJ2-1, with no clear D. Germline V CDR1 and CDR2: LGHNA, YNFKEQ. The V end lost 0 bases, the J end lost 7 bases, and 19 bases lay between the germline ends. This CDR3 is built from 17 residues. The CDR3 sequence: CASSQDRSALRANEQFF. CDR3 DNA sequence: TGTGCCAGCAGCCAAGATCGCAGTGCCCTAAGGGCAAATGAGCAGTTCTTC.

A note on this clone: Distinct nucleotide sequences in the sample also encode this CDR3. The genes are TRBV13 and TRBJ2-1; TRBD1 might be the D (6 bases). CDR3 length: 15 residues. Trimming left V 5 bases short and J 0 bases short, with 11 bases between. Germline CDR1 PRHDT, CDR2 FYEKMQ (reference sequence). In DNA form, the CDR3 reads TGTGCCAGCAGCCCAACAGGGAGCTCCTACAATGAGCAGTTCTTC. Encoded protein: CASSPTGSSYNEQFF.

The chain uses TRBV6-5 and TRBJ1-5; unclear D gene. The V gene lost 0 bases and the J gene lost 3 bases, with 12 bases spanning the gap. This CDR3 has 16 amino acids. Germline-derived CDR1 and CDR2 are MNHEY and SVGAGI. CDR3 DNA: TGTGCCAGCAGTTACTCAGCATGGCCAGTCAATCAGCCCCAGCATTTT. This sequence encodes CASSYSAWPVNQPQHF.